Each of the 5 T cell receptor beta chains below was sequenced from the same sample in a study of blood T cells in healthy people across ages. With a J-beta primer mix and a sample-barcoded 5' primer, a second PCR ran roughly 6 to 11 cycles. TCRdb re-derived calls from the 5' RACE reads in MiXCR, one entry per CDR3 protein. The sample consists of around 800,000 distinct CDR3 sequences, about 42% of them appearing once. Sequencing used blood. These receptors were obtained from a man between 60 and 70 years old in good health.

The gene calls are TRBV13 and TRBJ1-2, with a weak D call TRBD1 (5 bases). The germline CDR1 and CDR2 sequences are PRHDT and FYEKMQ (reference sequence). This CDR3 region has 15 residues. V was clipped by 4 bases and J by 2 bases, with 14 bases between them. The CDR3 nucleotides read TGTGCCAGCAGCTCCTGGGGAGGGGAGAACTATGGCTACACCTTC. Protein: CASSSWGGENYGYTF.

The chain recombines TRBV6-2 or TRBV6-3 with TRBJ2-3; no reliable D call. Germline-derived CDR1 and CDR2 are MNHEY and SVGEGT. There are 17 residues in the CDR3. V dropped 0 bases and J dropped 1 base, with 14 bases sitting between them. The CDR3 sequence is CASSYSRWAERTDTQYF. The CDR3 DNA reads TGTGCCAGCAGTTACTCGAGGTGGGCTGAACGCACAGATACGCAGTATTTT.

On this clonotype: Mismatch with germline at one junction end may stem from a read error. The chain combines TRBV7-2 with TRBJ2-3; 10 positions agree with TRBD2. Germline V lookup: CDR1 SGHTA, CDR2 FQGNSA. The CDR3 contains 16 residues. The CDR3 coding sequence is TGTGCCAGCAGCTTAATCACTAGCGGGGACGGGGGTACGCGGTATTTT. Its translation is CASSLITSGDGGTRYF.

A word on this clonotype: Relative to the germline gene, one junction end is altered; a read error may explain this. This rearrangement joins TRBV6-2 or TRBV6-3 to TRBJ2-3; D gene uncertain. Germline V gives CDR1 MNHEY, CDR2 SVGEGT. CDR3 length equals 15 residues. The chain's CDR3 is CASSYGSSSTDAQYF. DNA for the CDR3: TGTGCCAGCAGTTACGGCAGCTCCTCCACAGATGCGCAGTATTTT.

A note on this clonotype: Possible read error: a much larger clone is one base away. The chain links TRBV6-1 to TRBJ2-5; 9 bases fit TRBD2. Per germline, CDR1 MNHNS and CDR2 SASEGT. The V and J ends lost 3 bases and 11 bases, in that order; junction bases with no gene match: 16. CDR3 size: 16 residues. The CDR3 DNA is TGTGCCAGCAGTGACTCTGCGGGGGGGCCTTTTAATGAGCAGTACTTC. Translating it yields CASSDSAGGPFNEQYF.